These 30 T cell receptor beta chains originate from one sample sequenced in a study of control samples from healthy donors and cancer patients. The method was immunoSEQ multiplex PCR; TCRdb's version includes in-frame clones alone and lacks a portion of them. Counted here are over 120,000 clones, just under 95% occurring once; the ten biggest clones make up approximately 15%. Input material: PBMCs. These receptors originate from a man between 60 and 70 years old with colorectal cancer.

The gene calls are TRBV5-4 and TRBJ1-3; D may be TRBD1 (6 bases). Trimming shortened V by 0 bases and J by 2 bases, and 15 bases separated the two germline ends. Germline V CDR1 and CDR2: SGHNT, YYREEE (reference sequence). This CDR3 spans 17 amino acids. As DNA, the CDR3 is TGTGCCAGCAGCTTGGGAGGCTGGGGGGCGACTGGAAACACCATATATTTT. Its protein is CASSLGGWGATGNTIYF.

This clone was seen a single time. The chain recombines TRBV25-1 with TRBJ1-2; 8 bases are shared with TRBD1. Germline CDR1 reads MGHDK; CDR2 reads SYGVNS. This CDR3 region has 16 residues. Trimming took 2 bases from V and 7 from J; bases not matched to a gene: 12. The CDR3: CASSETLVRGLGGYTF. The CDR3 coding sequence is TGTGCCAGCAGTGAAACATTGGTCAGGGGGCTAGGTGGCTACACCTTC.

This sequence joins TRBV2 and TRBJ1-3; no clear D. Trimming cost V 8 bases and J 0 bases, with 8 bases left between them. The CDR3 consists of 13 residues. Germline CDR1 is SNHLY and CDR2 is FYNNEI. This chain's CDR3 is CASGASSGNTIYF. The CDR3 DNA reads as TGTGCCAGCGGAGCAAGCTCTGGAAACACCATATATTTT. The variable domain in full, with the rest retrieved from reference TRBV2 and TRBJ1-3, is EPEVTQTPSHQVTQMGQEVILRCVPISNHLYFYWYRQILGQKVEFLVSFYNNEISEKSEIFDDQFSVERPDGSNFTLKIRSTKLEDSAMYFCASGASSGNTIYFGEGSWLTVV.

J is TRBJ1-1 and V is TRBV9; D gene ambiguous. This CDR3 is 16 amino acids long. Germline-derived CDR1 and CDR2 are SGDLS and YYNGEE. V shed 0 bases and J shed 3 bases, with 15 bases lying between them. The CDR3 is CASSVVSAQNDTEAFF. CDR3 nucleotides: TGTGCCAGCAGCGTAGTGTCGGCTCAGAACGACACTGAAGCTTTCTTT.

The CDR3 region is CASSIGLTNTEAFF. CDR3 nucleotide sequence: TGTGCCAGCAGTATAGGACTGACCAACACTGAAGCTTTCTTT. The chain couples TRBV6-5 to TRBJ1-1; no firm D call. Germline CDR1 MNHEY, CDR2 SVGAGI. CDR3 length: 14 residues. The V end was cut by 5 bases, the J end by 2 bases, with 12 bases between.

The chain employs TRBV25-1 and TRBJ1-1; no definite D call. CDR1 MGHDK and CDR2 SYGVNS come from the germline V gene. With 5 bases removed from V and 1 base from J, the gap between germline ends came to 17 bases. The CDR3 extends over 16 amino acids. The CDR3 loop reads CASSPTGVPGNTEAFF. CDR3 nucleotide sequence: TGTGCCAGCAGTCCTACCGGGGTCCCCGGGAACACTGAAGCTTTCTTT.

This sequence joins TRBV6-5 and TRBJ1-1; TRBD1 matches at 7 bases. After removal of 6 bases from V and 6 bases from J, the junction contained 10 bases not matched to a gene. The CDR3 covers 14 residues. From germline, CDR1 is MNHEY and CDR2 SVGAGI. As DNA, the CDR3 is TGTGCCAGCAGCTATTCGCGGGACAGCCCTGAAGCTTTCTTT. It translates to CASSYSRDSPEAFF.

The chain links TRBV2 to TRBJ1-2, with D unclear. V lost 4 bases and J lost 5, with 11 bases in between. Per germline, CDR1 SNHLY and CDR2 FYNNEI. The CDR3 is 13 residues long. As DNA, the CDR3 is TGTGCCAGCAGTGGCGAATCCGATTATGGCTACACCTTC. This encodes CASSGESDYGYTF.

This clone was recorded once. This chain connects TRBV6-5 to TRBJ1-2; D is unresolved. Germline-derived CDR1 and CDR2 are MNHEY and SVGAGI. The CDR3 is 15 residues long. V was cut by 7 bases and J by 5 bases, with 20 bases left in between. The CDR3 DNA follows: TGTGCCAGCAACCCGCAAAGCGCAGGAGCTTATGGCTACACCTTC. Protein: CASNPQSAGAYGYTF.

The chain carries TRBV5-1 and TRBJ2-3; D is uncertain. The CDR3 extends over 15 amino acids. CDR1 is SGHRS, CDR2 YFSETQ, per germline. Between the trimmed V and J ends, which lost 2 bases and 0 bases, there was a span of 10 bases. This CDR3 is CASSFSQASTDTQYF. The CDR3 DNA is TGCGCCAGCAGCTTCTCCCAAGCTAGCACAGATACGCAGTATTTT.

The chain employs TRBV7-9 and TRBJ2-3; D remains ambiguous. The length of the CDR3 is 15 residues. Per germline, CDR1 SEHNR and CDR2 FQNEAQ (reference sequence). Trimming removed 1 base at V and 1 base at J, with 9 bases between. Written as DNA, the CDR3 is TGTGCCAGCAGCTTAGATAGGGTCGGCACAGATACGCAGTATTTT. Translation gives CASSLDRVGTDTQYF.

This clone was found a few times. CDR3 sequence (DNA): TGCGCCAGCAGCTTGGATCCAGGGTCGGACAATGAGCAGTTCTTC. It encodes CASSLDPGSDNEQFF. V gene TRBV5-1 combines with J gene TRBJ2-1, with D perhaps matching TRBD1 (5 bases). This CDR3 contains 15 residues. V was trimmed by 0 bases and J by 5 bases, leaving 12 bases between them. The germline V gene has CDR1 SGHRS and CDR2 YFSETQ.

This clone was counted a single time. V and J are TRBV25-1 and TRBJ2-2; 10 nucleotides align to TRBD2. In germline, CDR1 is MGHDK, CDR2 SYGVNS. The CDR3 is made up of 15 amino acids. Trimming cost V 10 bases and J 8 bases; bases outside gene matches: 13. CDR3 residues: CATRGSGGASGELFF. CDR3 sequence (DNA): TGTGCCACCCGAGGAAGCGGGGGGGCTTCGGGGGAGCTGTTTTTT.

This chain links TRBV3-1 (or the pseudogene TRBV3-2) with TRBJ2-7; perhaps TRBD2 as D (7 bases). Per germline, CDR1 LGHDT and CDR2 YNNKEL (reference sequence). There are 15 residues in the CDR3. V lost 1 base, J lost 6 bases, and 16 bases lay in between. The CDR3 DNA reads TGTGCCAGCAGCCAAGGGGGAGGGGGAAGGCCCGAGCAGTACTTC. It codes for CASSQGGGGRPEQYF.

The rearrangement joins TRBV7-2 to TRBJ1-5, with TRBD1 identical over 7 bases. The CDR3 has 14 residues. V lost 5 bases to trimming and J lost 5 bases; unmatched junction nucleotides: 6. The germline V gene encodes CDR1 SGHTA and CDR2 FQGNSA. The CDR3 coding sequence is TGTGCCAGCAGCCCCAGGGGGACTTATCAGCCCCAGCATTTT. Amino acid sequence: CASSPRGTYQPQHF.

The CDR3 coding sequence is TGCGCCAGCAGTCAATCGGGAAGGGGCACAGCGGGTTACGAGCAGTACTTC. Protein product: CASSQSGRGTAGYEQYF. The V call is TRBV23-1, the J call TRBJ2-7, with D possibly TRBD2 on 6 matching bases. TRBV23-1 is filed as an ORF, its function uncertain. The V end was cut by 0 bases, the J end by 4 bases, with 19 bases between. CDR3 length: 17 residues.

This chain connects TRBV19 to TRBJ1-4; tentative D call: TRBD1 (6 bases). The CDR3 runs 15 residues. The ends were cut back, 5 bases at V and 3 bases at J, with 13 bases in the middle. Looked up from germline, CDR1 is LNHDA and CDR2 is SQIVND (reference sequence). CDR3 sequence reads: CASSAAEGANEKLFF. The CDR3 DNA follows: TGTGCCAGTAGTGCCGCCGAGGGGGCTAATGAAAAACTGTTTTTT.

The chain links TRBV5-1 to TRBJ2-3, with 11 positions matching TRBD2. The germline CDR1 and CDR2 sequences are SGHRS and YFSETQ. This CDR3 has 15 amino acids. The ends lost 2 bases at V and 1 base at J; junction bases unmatched: 0. This chain's CDR3 is CASSLLAGGTDTQYF. DNA of the CDR3: TGCGCCAGCAGCTTACTAGCGGGGGGCACAGATACGCAGTATTTT.

The rearrangement joins TRBV19 to TRBJ1-2, with 9 nucleotides matching TRBD1. The length of the CDR3 is 13 residues. Germline-derived CDR1 and CDR2 are LNHDA and SQIVND (reference sequence). V was pared by 6 bases and J by 8 bases, with 7 bases of the junction left unmatched. This CDR3 reads CASRAGQGTGYTF. In DNA, the CDR3 is TGTGCCAGTAGGGCGGGACAGGGAACAGGCTACACCTTC.

The chain carries TRBV10-1 and TRBJ2-2, with D possibly called TRBD1 or TRBD2 (6 bases each). The V gene's germline CDR1 is WNHNN and CDR2 SYGVQD (reference sequence). V was cut by 8 bases and J by 3 bases, with 13 bases left in between. The CDR3 extends over 14 amino acids. CDR3: CASRPGGYTGELFF. CDR3 sequence (DNA): TGCGCCAGCCGCCCCGGGGGCTACACCGGGGAGCTGTTTTTT.

The chain joins TRBV9 to TRBJ2-3; the match to TRBD1 covers 11 bases. Germline V gives CDR1 SGDLS, CDR2 YYNGEE. J was trimmed by 8 bases and V by 6 bases; bases with no gene match: 11. This CDR3 has 15 amino acids. CDR3 nucleotide sequence: TGTGCCAGCACTCGGACAGGGGGCCTCGAGGGTACGCAGTATTTT. Protein product: CASTRTGGLEGTQYF. Drawing the rest from reference TRBV9 and TRBJ2-3, the complete variable domain is DSGVTQTPKHLITATGQRVTLRCSPRSGDLSVYWYQQSLDQGLQFLIQYYNGEERAKGNILERFSAQQFPDLHSELNLSSLELGDSALYFCASTRTGGLEGTQYFGPGTRLTVL.

DNA for the CDR3: TGCGCCAGCAGCTTGGGACTAGCGGGGAATAATGAGCAGTTCTTC. Translation: CASSLGLAGNNEQFF. The genes are TRBV5-1 and TRBJ2-1, with 11 bases aligning to TRBD2. Trimming removed 0 bases from V and 7 bases from J; junction bases left unmatched: 3. Per the germline V gene, CDR1 is SGHRS and CDR2 is YFSETQ. This CDR3 is built from 15 residues.

The genes are TRBV5-1 and TRBJ2-3; 13 nucleotides align to TRBD2. The germline gives CDR1 SGHRS, CDR2 YFSETQ. With 5 bases clipped from V and 6 bases from J, the junction kept 9 bases outside the gene matches. There are 16 residues in the CDR3. The CDR3 DNA reads as TGCGCCAGCAGACGCACTAGCGGGGGGGCCCTGGATACGCAGTATTTT. This translates into CASRRTSGGALDTQYF.

V usage is TRBV10-2 and J usage is TRBJ2-7; a possible D gene is TRBD1 (5 bases). The CDR3 is made up of 15 amino acids. Trimming took 1 base from V and 1 from J, leaving 11 bases between them. Per germline, CDR1 WSHSY and CDR2 SAAADI. CDR3 coding DNA: TGCGCCAGCAGTGAGTATAAGGGGTCGTCCTACGAGCAGTACTTC. Its protein is CASSEYKGSSYEQYF.

The genes are TRBV7-2 and TRBJ1-2, with D perhaps TRBD1 (5 bases). The CDR3 totals 16 residues. Trimming cost V 2 bases and J 4 bases, with 17 bases left between them. The germline gives CDR1 SGHTA, CDR2 FQGNSA. CDR3 residues: CASSLSAGMQGYGYTF. Written as DNA, the CDR3 is TGTGCCAGCAGCTTATCAGCCGGGATGCAGGGCTATGGCTACACCTTC.

The chain is built from TRBV27 and TRBJ2-5; D remains ambiguous. Looked up from germline, CDR1 is MNHEY and CDR2 is SMNVEV (reference sequence). The CDR3 has 12 amino acids. Trimming left V 9 bases short and J 7 bases short, with 15 bases between. This CDR3 reads CASKTSDRTQYF. CDR3 coding DNA: TGTGCCAGTAAAACATCGGATCGGACCCAGTACTTC.

This chain uses TRBV12-3 or TRBV12-4 with TRBJ2-7, with D possibly TRBD2 on 5 matching bases. CDR3 length equals 11 residues. The V and J ends lost 2 bases and 7 bases respectively, with 6 bases between them. The CDR3 sequence: CASSLSGEQYF. The CDR3 DNA follows: TGTGCCAGCAGTTTATCGGGGGAGCAGTACTTC.

The V call is TRBV19, the J call TRBJ2-3; D may match TRBD1 or TRBD2 (5 bases each). The V gene's germline CDR1 is LNHDA and CDR2 SQIVND (reference sequence). The CDR3 length is 14 residues. V lost 5 bases, J lost 4 bases, and 13 bases lay in between. For the CDR3, the DNA is TGTGCCAGTAGTTTCCAGGGAGTAGCAGATACGCAGTATTTT. Translation: CASSFQGVADTQYF.

V and J are TRBV4-1 and TRBJ1-4; 10 positions agree with TRBD1. Germline V gene lookup returns CDR1 MGHRA and CDR2 YSYEKL. The CDR3 is 15 amino acids. The V segment lost 4 bases and the J segment 7 bases; nucleotides outside the gene matches: 6. The CDR3 loop is CASSPDRGLFEKLFF. CDR3 nucleotide sequence: TGCGCCAGCAGCCCAGACAGGGGGCTTTTTGAAAAACTGTTTTTT.

This rearrangement joins TRBV6-5 to TRBJ2-7; a weak D match, TRBD1 (6 bases). The germline V gene encodes CDR1 MNHEY and CDR2 SVGAGI. The V end was cut by 0 bases, the J end by 3 bases, with 15 bases between. This CDR3 has 16 amino acids. The chain's CDR3 is CASSYSFWTAVYEQYF. CDR3 sequence (DNA): TGTGCCAGCAGTTACTCGTTCTGGACAGCGGTCTACGAGCAGTACTTC.